This T cell receptor beta chain was obtained from a study of blood T cell repertoires in COVID-19. The wider study: T cells, B-cell-depleted T cells, or PBMCs supplied cDNA or gDNA.

With 1 base clipped from V and 6 bases from J, the junction kept 0 bases outside the gene matches. CDR3 length: 14 amino acids. The germline V gene has CDR1 SEHNR and CDR2 FQNEAQ (reference sequence). This study enrolled people aged roughly 18 to 90 from under 25 US geographic areas. Symptom resolution, clearance, or two negative PCRs marked the recovered donors of Cohort 3. As processed by the authors: Researchers report that nucleated cell counts were estimated from reference gene primer amplification. Assay: immunoSEQ multiplex PCR; the TCRdb copy retains only in-frame clones and omits some. D and trimming were read from the DNA, whereas the V and J calls and clone size are those reported in that table. The data hold about 470,000 clones, with about 90% observed a single time.

The origin of this receptor is a woman under 30 who had recovered from COVID-19. This chain joins TRBV7-9 and TRBJ2-7; TRBD2 matches at 13 bases. The sequenced sample was PBMCs or T cells enriched from blood (not recorded which). The CDR3 loop reads CASSLGLAGGEQYF. The CDR3 nucleotides are TGTGCCAGCAGCTTAGGACTAGCGGGGGGCGAGCAGTACTTC.